This T cell receptor (beta chain) emerged from a study of CD8 T cells in Susac syndrome. With random hexamers, 0.5 to 1 ug RNA was reverse transcribed. TCRdb reanalysed the immunoSEQ multiplex PCR reads using MiXCR and keeps one entry per CDR3 protein. The sample carries 130,000 to 150,000 distinct CDR3 sequences, around 94% recorded once. Negative isolation was applied to CD8+ and CD4+ T cells, and FACS enrichment was applied to TEMRA cells. The germline gives CDR1 SQVTM, CDR2 ANQGSEA. Trimming at V came to 3 bases and at J to 4 bases, leaving 5 bases not matched to a gene. The CDR3 is 15 amino acids.

The sequenced sample consisted of CD8+ T cells from PBMCs. The TCR sequence derives from a human donor in good health. J is TRBJ2-5 and V is TRBV29-1; 13 bases fit TRBD2. CDR3 region: CSVEPGLAGAETQYF. The CDR3, as DNA: TGCAGCGTTGAGCCCGGACTAGCGGGAGCAGAGACCCAGTACTTC.